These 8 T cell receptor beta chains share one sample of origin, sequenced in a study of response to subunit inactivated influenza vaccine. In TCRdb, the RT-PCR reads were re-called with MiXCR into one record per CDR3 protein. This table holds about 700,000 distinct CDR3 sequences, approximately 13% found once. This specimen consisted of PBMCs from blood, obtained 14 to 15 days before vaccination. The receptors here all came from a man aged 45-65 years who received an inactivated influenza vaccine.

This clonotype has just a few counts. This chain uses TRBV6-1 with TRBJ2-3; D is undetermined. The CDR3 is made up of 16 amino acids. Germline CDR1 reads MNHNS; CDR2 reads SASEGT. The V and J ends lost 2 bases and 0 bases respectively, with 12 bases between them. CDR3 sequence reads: CASSEHSAVSTDTQYF. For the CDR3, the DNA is TGTGCCAGCAGTGAACATTCGGCGGTTAGCACAGATACGCAGTATTTT.

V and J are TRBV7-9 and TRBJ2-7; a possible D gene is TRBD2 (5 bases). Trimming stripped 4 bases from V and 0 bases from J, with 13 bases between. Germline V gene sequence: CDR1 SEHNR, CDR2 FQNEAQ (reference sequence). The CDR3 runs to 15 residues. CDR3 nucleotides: TGTGCCAGCAGCTACCTTCGAGGGAGCTCCTACGAGCAGTACTTC. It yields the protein CASSYLRGSSYEQYF.

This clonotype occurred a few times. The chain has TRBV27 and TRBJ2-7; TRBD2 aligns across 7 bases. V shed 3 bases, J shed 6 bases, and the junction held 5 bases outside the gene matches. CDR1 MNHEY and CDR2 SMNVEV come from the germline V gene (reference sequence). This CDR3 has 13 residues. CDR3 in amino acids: CASSFLGGIEQYF. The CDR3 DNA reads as TGTGCCAGCAGTTTTCTCGGGGGGATCGAGCAGTACTTC.

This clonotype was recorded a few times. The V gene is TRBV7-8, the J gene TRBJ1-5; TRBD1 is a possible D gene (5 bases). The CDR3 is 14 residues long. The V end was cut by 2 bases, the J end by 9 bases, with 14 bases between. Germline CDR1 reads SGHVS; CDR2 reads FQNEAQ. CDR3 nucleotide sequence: TGTGCCAGCAGCTTAAAGACAGCATCTTGGCCCCAGCATTTT. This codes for CASSLKTASWPQHF.

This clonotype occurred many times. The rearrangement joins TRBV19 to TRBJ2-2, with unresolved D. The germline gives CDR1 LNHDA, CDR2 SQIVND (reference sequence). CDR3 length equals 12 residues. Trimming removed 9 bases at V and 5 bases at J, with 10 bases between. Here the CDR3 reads CASSIGTGELFF. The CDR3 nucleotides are TGTGCCAGCAGCATAGGGACCGGGGAGCTGTTTTTT. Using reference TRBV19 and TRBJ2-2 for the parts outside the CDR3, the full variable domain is DGGITQSPKYLFRKEGQNVTLSCEQNLNHDAMYWYRQDPGQGLRLIYYSQIVNDFQKGDIAEGYSVSREKKESFPLTVTSAQKNPTAFYLCASSIGTGELFFGEGSRLTVL.

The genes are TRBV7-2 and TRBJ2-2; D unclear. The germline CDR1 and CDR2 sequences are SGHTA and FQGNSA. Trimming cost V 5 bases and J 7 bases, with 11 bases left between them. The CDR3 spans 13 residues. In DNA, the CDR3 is TGTGCCAGCAGCCCGTCAATTGGCGGGGAGCTGTTTTTT. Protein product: CASSPSIGGELFF.

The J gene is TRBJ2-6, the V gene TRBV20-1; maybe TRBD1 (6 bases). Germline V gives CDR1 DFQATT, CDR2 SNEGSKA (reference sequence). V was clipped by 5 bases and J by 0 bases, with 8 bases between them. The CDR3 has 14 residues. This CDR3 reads CSARQVSGANVLTF. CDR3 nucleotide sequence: TGCAGTGCTCGACAGGTCTCTGGGGCCAACGTCCTGACTTTC.

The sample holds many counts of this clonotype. CDR3 in amino acids: CASSLTGGFNQPQHF. CDR3 in DNA: TGTGCCAGCAGCCTGACAGGGGGTTTCAATCAGCCCCAGCATTTT. The genes are TRBV12-3 or TRBV12-4 and TRBJ1-5, with TRBD1 matching 9 bases. CDR3 length: 15 amino acids. J gave up 3 bases and V 6 bases, and 6 bases lay outside the gene matches.